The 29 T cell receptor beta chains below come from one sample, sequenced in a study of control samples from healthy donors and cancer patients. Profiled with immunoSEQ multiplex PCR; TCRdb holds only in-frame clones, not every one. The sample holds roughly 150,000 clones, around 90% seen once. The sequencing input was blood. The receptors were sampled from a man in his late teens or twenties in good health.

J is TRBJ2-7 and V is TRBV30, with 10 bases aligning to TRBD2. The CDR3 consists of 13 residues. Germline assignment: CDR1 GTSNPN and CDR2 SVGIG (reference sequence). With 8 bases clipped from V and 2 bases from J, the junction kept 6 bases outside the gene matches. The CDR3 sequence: CAGSGGATYEQYF. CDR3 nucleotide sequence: TGTGCCGGAAGCGGGGGGGCCACCTACGAGCAGTACTTC. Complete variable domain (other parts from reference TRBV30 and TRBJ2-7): SQTIHQWPATLVQPVGSPLSLECTVEGTSNPNLYWYRQAAGRGLQLLFYSVGIGQISSEVPQNLSASRPQDRQFILSSKKLLLSDSGFYLCAGSGGATYEQYFGPGTRLTVT.

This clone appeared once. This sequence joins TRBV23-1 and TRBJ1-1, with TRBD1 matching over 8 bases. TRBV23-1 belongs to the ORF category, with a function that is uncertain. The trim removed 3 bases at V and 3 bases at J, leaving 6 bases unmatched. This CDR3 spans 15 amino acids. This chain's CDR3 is CASSHDRGLHTEAFF. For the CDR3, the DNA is TGCGCCAGCAGTCACGACAGGGGATTGCACACTGAAGCTTTCTTT.

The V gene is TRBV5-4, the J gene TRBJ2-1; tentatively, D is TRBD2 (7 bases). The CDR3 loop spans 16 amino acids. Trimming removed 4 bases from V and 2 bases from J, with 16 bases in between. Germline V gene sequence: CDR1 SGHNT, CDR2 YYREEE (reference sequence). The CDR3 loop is CASSGGLAGAYNEQFF. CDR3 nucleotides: TGTGCCAGCAGCGGGGGGCTGGCGGGGGCCTACAATGAGCAGTTCTTC. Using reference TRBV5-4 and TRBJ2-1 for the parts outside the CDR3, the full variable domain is ETGVTQSPTHLIKTRGQQVTLRCSSQSGHNTVSWYQQALGQGPQFIFQYYREEENGRGNFPPRFSGLQFPNYSSELNVNALELDDSALYLCASSGGLAGAYNEQFFGPGTRLTVL.

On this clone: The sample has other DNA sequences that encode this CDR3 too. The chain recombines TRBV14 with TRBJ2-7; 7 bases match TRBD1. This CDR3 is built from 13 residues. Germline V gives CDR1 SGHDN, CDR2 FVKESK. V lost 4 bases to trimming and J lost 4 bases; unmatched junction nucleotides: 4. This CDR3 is CASSRDRAYEQYF. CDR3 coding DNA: TGTGCCAGCAGCCGTGACAGGGCTTACGAGCAGTACTTC.

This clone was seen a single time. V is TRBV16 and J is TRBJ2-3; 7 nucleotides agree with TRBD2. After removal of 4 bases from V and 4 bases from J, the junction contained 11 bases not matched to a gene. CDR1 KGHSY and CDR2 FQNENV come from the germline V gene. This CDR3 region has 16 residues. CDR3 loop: CASSLTASGESDTQYF. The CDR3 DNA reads TGTGCCAGCAGCCTGACGGCTAGCGGAGAATCAGATACGCAGTATTTT.

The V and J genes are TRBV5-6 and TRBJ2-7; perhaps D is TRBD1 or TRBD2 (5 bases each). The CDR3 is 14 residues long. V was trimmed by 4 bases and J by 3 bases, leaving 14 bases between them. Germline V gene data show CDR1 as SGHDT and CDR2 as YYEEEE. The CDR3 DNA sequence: TGTGCCAGCAGCCCGGGACCATGGGACTACGAGCAGTACTTC. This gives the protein CASSPGPWDYEQYF.

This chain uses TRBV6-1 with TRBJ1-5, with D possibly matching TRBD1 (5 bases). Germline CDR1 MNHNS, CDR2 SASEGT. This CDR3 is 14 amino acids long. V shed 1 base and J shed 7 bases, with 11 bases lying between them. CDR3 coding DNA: TGTGCCAGCAGTGAAGGGGGCGCGGACCAGCCCCAGCATTTT. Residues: CASSEGGADQPQHF.

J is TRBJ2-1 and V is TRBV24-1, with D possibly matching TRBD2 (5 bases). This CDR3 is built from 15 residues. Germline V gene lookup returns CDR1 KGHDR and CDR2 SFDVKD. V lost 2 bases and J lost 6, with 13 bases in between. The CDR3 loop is CATSDSSLLFNEQFF. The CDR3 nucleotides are TGTGCCACCAGTGATTCTAGCCTTTTATTCAATGAGCAGTTCTTC.

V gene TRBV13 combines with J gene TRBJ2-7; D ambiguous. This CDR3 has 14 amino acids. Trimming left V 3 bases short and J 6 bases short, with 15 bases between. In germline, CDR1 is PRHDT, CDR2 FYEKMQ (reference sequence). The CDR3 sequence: CASSFDGVQGEQYF. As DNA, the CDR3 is TGTGCCAGCAGCTTCGATGGGGTGCAAGGCGAGCAGTACTTC.

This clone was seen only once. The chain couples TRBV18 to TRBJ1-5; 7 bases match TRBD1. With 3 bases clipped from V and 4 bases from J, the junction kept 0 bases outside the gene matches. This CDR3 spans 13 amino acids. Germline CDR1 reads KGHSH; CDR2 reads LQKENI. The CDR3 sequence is CASSPGQNQPQHF. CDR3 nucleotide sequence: TGTGCCAGCTCACCGGGACAGAATCAGCCCCAGCATTTT.

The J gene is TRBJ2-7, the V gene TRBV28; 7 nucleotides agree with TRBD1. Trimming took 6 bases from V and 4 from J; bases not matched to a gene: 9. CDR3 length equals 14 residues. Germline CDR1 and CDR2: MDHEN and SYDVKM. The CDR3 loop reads CASRAGGAIYEQYF. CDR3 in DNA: TGTGCCAGCAGGGCAGGGGGAGCGATTTACGAGCAGTACTTC.

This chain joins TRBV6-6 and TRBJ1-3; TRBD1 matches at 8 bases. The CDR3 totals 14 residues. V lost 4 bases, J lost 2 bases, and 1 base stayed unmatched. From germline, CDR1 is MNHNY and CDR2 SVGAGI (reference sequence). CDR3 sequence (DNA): TGTGCCAGCAGTTGGACAGGGACTGGAAACACCATATATTTT. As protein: CASSWTGTGNTIYF.

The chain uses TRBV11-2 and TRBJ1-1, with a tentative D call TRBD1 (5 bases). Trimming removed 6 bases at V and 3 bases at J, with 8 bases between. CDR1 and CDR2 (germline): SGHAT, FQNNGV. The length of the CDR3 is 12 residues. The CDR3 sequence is CASRLGDTEAFF. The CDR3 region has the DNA TGTGCCAGCAGATTGGGGGACACTGAAGCTTTCTTT.

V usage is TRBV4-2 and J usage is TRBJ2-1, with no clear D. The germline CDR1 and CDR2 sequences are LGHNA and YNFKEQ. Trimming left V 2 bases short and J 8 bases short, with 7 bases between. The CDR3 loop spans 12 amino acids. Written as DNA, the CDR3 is TGTGCCAGCAGCCAATCGACCTATGAGCAGTTCTTC. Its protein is CASSQSTYEQFF.

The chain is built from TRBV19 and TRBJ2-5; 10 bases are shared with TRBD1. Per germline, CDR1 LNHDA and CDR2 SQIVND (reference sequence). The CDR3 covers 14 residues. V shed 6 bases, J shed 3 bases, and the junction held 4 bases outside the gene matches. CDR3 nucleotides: TGTGCCAGTAGCCCGACAGGGGGCAAAGAGACCCAGTACTTC. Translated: CASSPTGGKETQYF. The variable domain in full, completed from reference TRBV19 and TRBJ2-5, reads DGGITQSPKYLFRKEGQNVTLSCEQNLNHDAMYWYRQDPGQGLRLIYYSQIVNDFQKGDIAEGYSVSREKKESFPLTVTSAQKNPTAFYLCASSPTGGKETQYFGPGTRLLVL.

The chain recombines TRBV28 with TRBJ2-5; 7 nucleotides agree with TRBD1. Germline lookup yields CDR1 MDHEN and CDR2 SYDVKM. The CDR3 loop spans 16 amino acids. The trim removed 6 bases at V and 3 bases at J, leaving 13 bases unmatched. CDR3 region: CASSTDTDRAEETQYF. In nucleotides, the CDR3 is TGTGCCAGCAGCACAGATACCGACAGGGCTGAAGAGACCCAGTACTTC.

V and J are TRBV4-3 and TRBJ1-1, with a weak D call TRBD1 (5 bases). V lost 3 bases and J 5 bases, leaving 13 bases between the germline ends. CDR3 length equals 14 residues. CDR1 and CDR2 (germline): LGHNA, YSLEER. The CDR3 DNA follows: TGCGCCAGCAGCCACGGTGACAGTAAAACTGAAGCTTTCTTT. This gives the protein CASSHGDSKTEAFF.

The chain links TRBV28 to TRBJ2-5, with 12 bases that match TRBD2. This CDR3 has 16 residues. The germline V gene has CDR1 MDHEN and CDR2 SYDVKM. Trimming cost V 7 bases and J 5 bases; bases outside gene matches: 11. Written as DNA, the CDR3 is TGTGCCAGCACCTCGGCCCTAGCGGGGGGGCGGGAGACCCAGTACTTC. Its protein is CASTSALAGGRETQYF.

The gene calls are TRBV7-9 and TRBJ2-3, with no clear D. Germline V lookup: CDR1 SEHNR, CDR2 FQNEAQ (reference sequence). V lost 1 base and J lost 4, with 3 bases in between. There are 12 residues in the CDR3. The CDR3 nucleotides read TGTGCCAGCAGCTTAGACTCAGATACGCAGTATTTT. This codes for CASSLDSDTQYF.

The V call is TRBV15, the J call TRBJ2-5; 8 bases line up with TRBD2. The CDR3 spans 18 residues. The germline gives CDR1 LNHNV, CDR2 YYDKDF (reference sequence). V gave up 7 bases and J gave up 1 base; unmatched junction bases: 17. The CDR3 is CATTNRLARGWRQETQYF. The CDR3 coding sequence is TGTGCCACCACCAACCGACTAGCGAGGGGATGGCGCCAAGAGACCCAGTACTTC.

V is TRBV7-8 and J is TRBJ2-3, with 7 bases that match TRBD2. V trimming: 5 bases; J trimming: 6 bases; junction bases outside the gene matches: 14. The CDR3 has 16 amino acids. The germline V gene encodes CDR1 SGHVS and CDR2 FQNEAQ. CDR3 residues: CASSPWTRNEADTQYF. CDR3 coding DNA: TGTGCCAGCAGCCCGTGGACTAGAAACGAGGCTGATACGCAGTATTTT.

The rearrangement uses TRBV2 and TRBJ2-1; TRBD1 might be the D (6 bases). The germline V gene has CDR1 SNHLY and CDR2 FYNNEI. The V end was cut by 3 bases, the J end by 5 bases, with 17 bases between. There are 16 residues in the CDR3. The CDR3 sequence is CASSDTRQGRHNEQFF. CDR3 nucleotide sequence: TGTGCCAGCAGTGATACAAGGCAGGGGAGACACAATGAGCAGTTCTTC.

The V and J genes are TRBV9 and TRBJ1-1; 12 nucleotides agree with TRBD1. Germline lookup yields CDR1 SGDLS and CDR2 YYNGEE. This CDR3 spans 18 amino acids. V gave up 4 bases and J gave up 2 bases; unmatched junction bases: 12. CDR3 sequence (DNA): TGTGCCAGCAGCAGACGGTGGGGGACAGGGGGCGGAAACACTGAAGCTTTCTTT. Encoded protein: CASSRRWGTGGGNTEAFF.

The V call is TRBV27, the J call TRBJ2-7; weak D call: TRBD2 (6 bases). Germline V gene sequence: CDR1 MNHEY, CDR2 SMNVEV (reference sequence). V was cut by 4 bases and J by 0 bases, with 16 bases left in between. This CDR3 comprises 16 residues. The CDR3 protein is CASSSPSTRSSYEQYF. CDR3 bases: TGTGCCAGCAGTTCCCCCTCGACTAGGAGCTCCTACGAGCAGTACTTC.

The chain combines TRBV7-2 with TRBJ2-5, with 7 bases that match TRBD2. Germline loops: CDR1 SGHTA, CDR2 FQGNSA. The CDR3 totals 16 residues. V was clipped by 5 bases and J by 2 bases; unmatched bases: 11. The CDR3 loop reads CASSLRLAGTQETQYF. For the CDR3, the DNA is TGTGCCAGCAGCCTCCGACTAGCAGGCACACAAGAGACCCAGTACTTC. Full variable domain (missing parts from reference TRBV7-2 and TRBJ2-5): GAGVSQSPSNKVTEKGKDVELRCDPISGHTALYWYRQSLGQGLEFLIYFQGNSAPDKSGLPSDRFSAERTGGSVSTLTIQRTQQEDSAVYLCASSLRLAGTQETQYFGPGTRLLVL.

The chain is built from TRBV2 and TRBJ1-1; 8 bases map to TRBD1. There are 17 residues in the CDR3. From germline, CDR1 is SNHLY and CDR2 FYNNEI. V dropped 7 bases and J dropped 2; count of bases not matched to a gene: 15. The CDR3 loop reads CASTESGRGLGNTEAFF. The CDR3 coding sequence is TGTGCCAGCACCGAAAGTGGCAGGGGGCTCGGTAACACTGAAGCTTTCTTT.

CDR3 in DNA: TGTGCCAGCTCCCGGTCGGCGCTGGGCACTGAAGCTTTCTTT. It codes for CASSRSALGTEAFF. The V and J genes are TRBV18 and TRBJ1-1; no clear D. CDR1 is KGHSH and CDR2 is LQKENI in the germline V gene. Trimming took 6 bases from V and 4 from J, leaving 15 bases between them. The CDR3 covers 14 residues.

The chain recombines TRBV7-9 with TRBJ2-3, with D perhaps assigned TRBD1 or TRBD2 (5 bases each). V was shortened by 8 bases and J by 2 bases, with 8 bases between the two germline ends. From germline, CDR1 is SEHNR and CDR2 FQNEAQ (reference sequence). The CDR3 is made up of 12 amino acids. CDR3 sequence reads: CASVGVTDTQYF. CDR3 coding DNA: TGTGCCAGCGTGGGGGTCACAGATACGCAGTATTTT.

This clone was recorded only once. The CDR3 sequence is CSVVTGRDTEAFF. The DNA for the CDR3 is TGCAGCGTTGTTACAGGGCGGGACACTGAAGCTTTCTTT. The chain carries TRBV29-1 and TRBJ1-1, with a tentative D call TRBD1 (6 bases). Looked up from germline, CDR1 is SQVTM and CDR2 is ANQGSEA. The V gene lost 4 bases and the J gene lost 3 bases, with 12 bases spanning the gap. CDR3 length: 13 amino acids.